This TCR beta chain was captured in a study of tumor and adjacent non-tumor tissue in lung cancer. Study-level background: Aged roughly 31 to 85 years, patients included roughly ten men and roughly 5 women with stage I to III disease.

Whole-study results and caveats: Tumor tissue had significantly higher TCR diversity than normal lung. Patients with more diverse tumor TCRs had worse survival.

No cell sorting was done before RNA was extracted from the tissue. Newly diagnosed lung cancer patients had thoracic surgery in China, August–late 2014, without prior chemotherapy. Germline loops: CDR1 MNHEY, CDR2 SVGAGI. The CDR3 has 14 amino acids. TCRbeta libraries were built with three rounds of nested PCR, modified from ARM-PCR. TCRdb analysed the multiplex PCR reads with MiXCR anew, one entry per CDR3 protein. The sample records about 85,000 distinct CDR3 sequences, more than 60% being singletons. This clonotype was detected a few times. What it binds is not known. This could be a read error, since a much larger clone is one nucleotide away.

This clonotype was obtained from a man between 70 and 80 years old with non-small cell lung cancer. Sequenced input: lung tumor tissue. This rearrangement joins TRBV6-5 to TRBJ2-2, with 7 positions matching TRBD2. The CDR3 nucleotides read TGTGCCAGCAGGACCGGGACTAACACCGGGGGGCTGTTTTTT. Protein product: CASRTGTNTGGLFF.